This TCR beta chain derives from a study of blood T cell repertoires in COVID-19. Germline CDR1 reads PRHDT; CDR2 reads FYEKMQ (reference sequence). This CDR3 is 18 amino acids long. V was trimmed by 5 bases and J by 1 base, leaving 18 bases between them. Using immunoSEQ multiplex PCR, the repertoire was profiled, and TCRdb retains in-frame clones only, with some absent. The sample lists 150,000 to 200,000 clones, about 90% occurring once. The receptor comes from a human donor with acute COVID-19. The donor label of this sample is uncertain. Sequenced sample: PBMCs or T cells enriched from blood (not recorded which). The chain carries TRBV13 and TRBJ2-6, with D tentatively TRBD2 (5 bases). CDR3 loop: CASSTLRRRGSGANVLTF. The CDR3 bases are TGTGCCAGCAGCACGCTCCGGAGACGAGGGTCTGGGGCCAACGTCCTGACTTTC.